These 5 T cell receptor beta chains originate from one sample sequenced in a study of T cell responses to AZD1222 COVID-19 vaccine. Clones were sequenced by immunoSEQ multiplex PCR, and TCRdb holds only the in-frame ones, with some missing. The table shows tens of thousands of clones, with around 87% occurring only once. Sequencing used peripheral blood, obtained on day 0 of AZD1222 vaccination. The source is an adult in good health.

CDR3 coding DNA: TGTGCCAGCAGCCCCCCCCGCGCGGCCGGTGGCGAGCAGTACTTC. Encoded protein: CASSPPRAAGGEQYF. The gene calls are TRBV28 and TRBJ2-7; D remains ambiguous. V gave up 6 bases and J gave up 6 bases, with 21 bases separating them. CDR3 length: 15 residues. Germline assignment: CDR1 MDHEN and CDR2 SYDVKM.

The chain has TRBV27 and TRBJ2-7, with no clear D. Per germline, CDR1 MNHEY and CDR2 SMNVEV (reference sequence). Trimming took off 3 bases at V and 0 bases at J, with 12 bases between the two ends. CDR3 length: 15 amino acids. Here the CDR3 reads CASSFVLGSSYEQYF. The CDR3 DNA follows: TGTGCCAGCAGTTTTGTGCTCGGTAGCTCCTACGAGCAGTACTTC.

The gene calls are TRBV2 and TRBJ1-6; D is unclear. The CDR3 length is 14 residues. V was clipped by 9 bases and J by 14 bases, with 23 bases between them. Germline CDR1 SNHLY, CDR2 FYNNEI. This CDR3 is CARSPGRDDATLHF. In nucleotides, the CDR3 is TGTGCCAGAAGTCCAGGCAGAGACGACGCGACCCTCCACTTT.

The chain employs TRBV29-1 and TRBJ1-1; 10 bases are shared with TRBD1. The germline CDR1 and CDR2 sequences are SQVTM and ANQGSEA. The CDR3 totals 14 residues. V lost 7 bases, J lost 0 bases, and 5 bases stayed unmatched. The CDR3 coding sequence is TGCAGCGCTGGACAGGGGGAATTGAACACTGAAGCTTTCTTT. Translated, it gives CSAGQGELNTEAFF.

This clone was counted once. This rearrangement joins TRBV11-2 to TRBJ2-7; 12 bases line up with TRBD1. The CDR3 has 16 residues. Germline values: CDR1 SGHAT, CDR2 FQNNGV. V lost 4 bases to trimming and J lost 4 bases; unmatched junction nucleotides: 8. The CDR3 sequence is CASSSGGQGARYEQYF. In nucleotides, the CDR3 is TGTGCCAGCAGCTCTGGGGGACAGGGGGCTAGGTACGAGCAGTACTTC.